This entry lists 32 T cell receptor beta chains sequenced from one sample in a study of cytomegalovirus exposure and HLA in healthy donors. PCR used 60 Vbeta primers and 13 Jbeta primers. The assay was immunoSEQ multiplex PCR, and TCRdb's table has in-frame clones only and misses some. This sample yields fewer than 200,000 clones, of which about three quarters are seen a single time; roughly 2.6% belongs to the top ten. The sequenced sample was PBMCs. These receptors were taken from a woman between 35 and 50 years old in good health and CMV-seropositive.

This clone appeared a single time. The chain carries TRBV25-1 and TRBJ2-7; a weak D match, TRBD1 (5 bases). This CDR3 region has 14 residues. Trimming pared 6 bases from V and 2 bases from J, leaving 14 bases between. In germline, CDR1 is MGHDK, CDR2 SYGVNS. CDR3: CASSDQGLAYEQYF. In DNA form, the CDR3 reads TGTGCCAGCAGCGATCAGGGTCTCGCCTACGAGCAGTACTTC.

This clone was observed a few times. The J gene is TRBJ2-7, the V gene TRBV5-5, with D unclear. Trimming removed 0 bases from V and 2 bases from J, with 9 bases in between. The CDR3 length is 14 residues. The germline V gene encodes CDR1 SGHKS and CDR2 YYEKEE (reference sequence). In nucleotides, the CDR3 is TGTGCCAGCAGCTTGGTGTGGCAGACCTACGAGCAGTACTTC. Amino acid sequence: CASSLVWQTYEQYF.

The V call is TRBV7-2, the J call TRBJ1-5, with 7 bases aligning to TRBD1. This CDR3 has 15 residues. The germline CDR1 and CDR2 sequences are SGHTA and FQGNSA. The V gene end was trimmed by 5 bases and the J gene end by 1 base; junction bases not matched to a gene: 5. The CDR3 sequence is CASSPTGASNQPQHF. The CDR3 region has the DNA TGTGCCAGCAGCCCTACAGGGGCCAGCAATCAGCCCCAGCATTTT.

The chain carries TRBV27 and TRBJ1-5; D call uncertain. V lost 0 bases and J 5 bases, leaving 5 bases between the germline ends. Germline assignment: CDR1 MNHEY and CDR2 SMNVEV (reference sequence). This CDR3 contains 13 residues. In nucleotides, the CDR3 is TGTGCCAGCAGTTTATCGGGCTATCAGCCCCAGCATTTT. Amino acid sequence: CASSLSGYQPQHF.

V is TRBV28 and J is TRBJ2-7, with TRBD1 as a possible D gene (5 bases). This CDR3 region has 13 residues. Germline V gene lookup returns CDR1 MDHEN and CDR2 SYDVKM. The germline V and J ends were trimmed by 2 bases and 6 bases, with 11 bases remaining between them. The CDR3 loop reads CASSLPRVSEQYF. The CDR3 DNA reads TGTGCCAGCAGTTTACCCAGGGTCAGCGAGCAGTACTTC.

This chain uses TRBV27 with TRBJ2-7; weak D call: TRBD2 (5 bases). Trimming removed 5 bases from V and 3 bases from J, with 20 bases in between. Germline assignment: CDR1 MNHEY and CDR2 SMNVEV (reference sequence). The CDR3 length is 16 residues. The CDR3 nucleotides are TGTGCCAGCAGTCCCCTCTTTCGGACTGGACTCTACGAGCAGTACTTC. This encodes CASSPLFRTGLYEQYF.

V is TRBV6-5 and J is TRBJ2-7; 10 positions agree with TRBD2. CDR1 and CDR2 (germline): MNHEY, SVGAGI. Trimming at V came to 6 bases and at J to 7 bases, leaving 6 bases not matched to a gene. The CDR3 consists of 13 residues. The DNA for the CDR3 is TGTGCCAGCAGGGGGACTAGCGTCCCTGAGCAGTACTTC. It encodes CASRGTSVPEQYF.

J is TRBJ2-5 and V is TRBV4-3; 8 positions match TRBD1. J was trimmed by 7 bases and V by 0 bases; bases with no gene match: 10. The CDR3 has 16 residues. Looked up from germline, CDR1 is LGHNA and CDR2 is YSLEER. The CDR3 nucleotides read TGCGCCAGCAGCCAAGATGGGACAGGTCCCCGAAGGACCCAGTACTTC. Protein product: CASSQDGTGPRRTQYF.

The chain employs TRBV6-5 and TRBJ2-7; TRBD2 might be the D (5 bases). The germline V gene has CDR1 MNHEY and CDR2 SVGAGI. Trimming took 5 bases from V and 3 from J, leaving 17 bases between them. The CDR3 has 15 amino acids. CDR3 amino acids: CASSPTSGDNYEQYF. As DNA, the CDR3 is TGTGCCAGCAGTCCTACAAGCGGAGACAACTACGAGCAGTACTTC.

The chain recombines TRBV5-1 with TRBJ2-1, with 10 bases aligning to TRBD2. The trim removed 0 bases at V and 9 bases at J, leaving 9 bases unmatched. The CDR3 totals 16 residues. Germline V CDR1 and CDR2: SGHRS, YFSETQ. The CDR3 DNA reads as TGCGCCAGCAGCTTGGGGGCTAGCGGGGGAACCGGTGAGCAGTTCTTC. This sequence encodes CASSLGASGGTGEQFF.

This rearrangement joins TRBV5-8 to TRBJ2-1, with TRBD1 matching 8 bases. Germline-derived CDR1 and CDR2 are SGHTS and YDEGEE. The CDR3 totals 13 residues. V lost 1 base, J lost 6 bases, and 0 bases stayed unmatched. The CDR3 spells CASSLTGGNEQFF. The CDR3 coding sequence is TGTGCCAGCAGCTTGACAGGGGGCAATGAGCAGTTCTTC.

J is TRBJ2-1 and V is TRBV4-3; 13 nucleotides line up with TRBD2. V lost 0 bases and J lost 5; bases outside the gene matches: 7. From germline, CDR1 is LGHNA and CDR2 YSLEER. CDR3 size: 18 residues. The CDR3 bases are TGCGCCAGCAGCCAAGAACTAGCGGGAGGGCCTCCCGACAATGAGCAGTTCTTC. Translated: CASSQELAGGPPDNEQFF.

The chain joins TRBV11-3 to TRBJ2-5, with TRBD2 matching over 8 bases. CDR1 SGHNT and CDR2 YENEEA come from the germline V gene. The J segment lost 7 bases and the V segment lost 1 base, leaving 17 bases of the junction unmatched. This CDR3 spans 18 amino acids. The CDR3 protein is CASSLGTTAGARGVTQYF. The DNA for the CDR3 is TGTGCCAGCAGCTTAGGAACTACAGCGGGGGCGAGGGGGGTGACCCAGTACTTC.

The CDR3 reads CASSPPGASGRPYEQYF. As DNA, the CDR3 is TGTGCCAGCTCACCACCGGGAGCTAGCGGTCGCCCCTACGAGCAGTACTTC. This rearrangement joins TRBV18 to TRBJ2-7; 7 positions agree with TRBD2. CDR3 size: 17 residues. Unmatched junction bases numbered 10, after V lost 0 bases and J lost 2 bases. Germline V gives CDR1 KGHSH, CDR2 LQKENI.

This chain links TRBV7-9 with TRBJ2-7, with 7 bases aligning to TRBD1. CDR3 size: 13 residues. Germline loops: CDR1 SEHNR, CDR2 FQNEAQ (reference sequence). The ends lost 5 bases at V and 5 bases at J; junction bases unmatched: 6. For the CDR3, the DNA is TGTGCCAGCAGCACCACGACAGGGAACGAGCAGTACTTC. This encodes CASSTTTGNEQYF.

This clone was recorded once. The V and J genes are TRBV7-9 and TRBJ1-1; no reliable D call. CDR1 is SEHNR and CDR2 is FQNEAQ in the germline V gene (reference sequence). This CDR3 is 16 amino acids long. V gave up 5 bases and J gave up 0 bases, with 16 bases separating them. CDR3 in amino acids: CASSGRRSRLNTEAFF. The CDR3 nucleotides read TGTGCCAGCAGCGGTCGTAGATCCCGGTTGAACACTGAAGCTTTCTTT.

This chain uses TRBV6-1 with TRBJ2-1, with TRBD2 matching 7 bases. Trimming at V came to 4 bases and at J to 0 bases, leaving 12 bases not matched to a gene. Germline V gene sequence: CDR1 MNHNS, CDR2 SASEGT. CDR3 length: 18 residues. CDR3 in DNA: TGTGCCAGCAGTGGGCTAGCGGTAGGAGGTAGCTCCTACAATGAGCAGTTCTTC. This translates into CASSGLAVGGSSYNEQFF.

CDR3 amino acids: CASSEGGSTDTQYF. The CDR3 nucleotides are TGTGCCAGCAGCGAGGGTGGTAGCACAGATACGCAGTATTTT. This chain uses TRBV5-4 with TRBJ2-3; TRBD2 might be the D (5 bases). The CDR3 extends over 14 amino acids. The V and J ends lost 4 bases and 0 bases respectively, with 9 bases between them. Germline CDR1 reads SGHNT; CDR2 reads YYREEE (reference sequence). The variable domain in full, with the rest retrieved from reference TRBV5-4 and TRBJ2-3, is ETGVTQSPTHLIKTRGQQVTLRCSSQSGHNTVSWYQQALGQGPQFIFQYYREEENGRGNFPPRFSGLQFPNYSSELNVNALELDDSALYLCASSEGGSTDTQYFGPGTRLTVL.

CDR3 in amino acids: CASSFSGSSYEQYF. CDR3 nucleotide sequence: TGTGCCAGCAGTTTTAGCGGGAGCTCCTACGAGCAGTACTTC. The chain employs TRBV27 and TRBJ2-7; 9 bases match TRBD2. The CDR3 totals 14 residues. V gave up 3 bases and J gave up 0 bases; unmatched junction bases: 0. Per the germline V gene, CDR1 is MNHEY and CDR2 is SMNVEV (reference sequence).

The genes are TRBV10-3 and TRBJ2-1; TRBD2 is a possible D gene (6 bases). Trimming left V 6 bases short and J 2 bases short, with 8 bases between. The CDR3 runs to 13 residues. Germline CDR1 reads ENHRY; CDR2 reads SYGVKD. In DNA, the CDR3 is TGTGCCATCAGCCGCGGGACCTACAATGAGCAGTTCTTC. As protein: CAISRGTYNEQFF.

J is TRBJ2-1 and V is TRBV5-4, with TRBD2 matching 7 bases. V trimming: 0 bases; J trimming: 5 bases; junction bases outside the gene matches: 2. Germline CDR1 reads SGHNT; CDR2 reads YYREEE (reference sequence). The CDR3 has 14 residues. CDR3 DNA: TGTGCCAGCAGCTTGGCCCGGGAGGACAATGAGCAGTTCTTC. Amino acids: CASSLAREDNEQFF.

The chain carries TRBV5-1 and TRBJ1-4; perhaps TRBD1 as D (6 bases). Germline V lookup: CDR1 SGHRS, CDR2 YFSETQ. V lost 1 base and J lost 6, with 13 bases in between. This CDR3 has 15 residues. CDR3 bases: TGCGCCAGCAGCTTGATGGGGGCATCAGATGAAAAACTGTTTTTT. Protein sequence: CASSLMGASDEKLFF.

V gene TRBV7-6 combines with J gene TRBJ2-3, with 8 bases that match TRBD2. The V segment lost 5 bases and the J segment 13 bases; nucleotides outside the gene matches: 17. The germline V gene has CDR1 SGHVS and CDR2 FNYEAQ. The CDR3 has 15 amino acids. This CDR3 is CASSPTGAGEGVKYF. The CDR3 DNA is TGTGCCAGCAGCCCCACGGGAGCGGGAGAAGGGGTGAAGTATTTT. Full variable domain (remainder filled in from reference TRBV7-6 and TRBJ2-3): GAGVSQSPRYKVTKRGQDVALRCDPISGHVSLYWYRQALGQGPEFLTYFNYEAQQDKSGLPNDRFSAERPEGSISTLTIQRTEQRDSAMYRCASSPTGAGEGVKYFGPGTRLTVL.

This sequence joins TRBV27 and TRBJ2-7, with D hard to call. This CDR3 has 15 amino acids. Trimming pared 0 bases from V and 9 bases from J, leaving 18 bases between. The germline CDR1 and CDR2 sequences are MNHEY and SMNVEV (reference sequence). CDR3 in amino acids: CASSLSFLSIYPQYF. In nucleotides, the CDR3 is TGTGCCAGCAGTTTATCGTTTCTATCCATATACCCGCAGTACTTC.

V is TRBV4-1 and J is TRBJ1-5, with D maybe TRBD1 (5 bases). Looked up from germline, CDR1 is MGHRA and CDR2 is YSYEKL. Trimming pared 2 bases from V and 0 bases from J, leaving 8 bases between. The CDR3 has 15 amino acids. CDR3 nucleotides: TGCGCCAGCAGCCAACCGGGGGATAGCAATCAGCCCCAGCATTTT. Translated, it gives CASSQPGDSNQPQHF.

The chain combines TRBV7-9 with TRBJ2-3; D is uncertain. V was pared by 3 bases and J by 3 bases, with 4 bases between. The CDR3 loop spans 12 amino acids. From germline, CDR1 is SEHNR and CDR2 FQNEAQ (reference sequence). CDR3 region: CASSLETDTQYF. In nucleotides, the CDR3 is TGTGCCAGCAGCTTGGAGACAGATACGCAGTATTTT.

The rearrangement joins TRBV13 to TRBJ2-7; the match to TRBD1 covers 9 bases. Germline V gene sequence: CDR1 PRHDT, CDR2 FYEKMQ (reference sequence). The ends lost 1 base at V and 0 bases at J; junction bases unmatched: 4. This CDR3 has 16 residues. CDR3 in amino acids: CASSLEGQGSSYEQYF. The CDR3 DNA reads TGTGCCAGCAGCTTAGAGGGACAGGGAAGCTCCTACGAGCAGTACTTC.

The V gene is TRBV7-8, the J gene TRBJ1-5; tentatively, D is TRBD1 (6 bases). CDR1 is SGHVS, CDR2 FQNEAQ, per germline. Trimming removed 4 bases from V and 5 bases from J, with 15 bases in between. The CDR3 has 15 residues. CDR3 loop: CASSWFGTRDQPQHF. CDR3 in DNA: TGTGCCAGCAGCTGGTTCGGGACACGAGATCAGCCCCAGCATTTT.

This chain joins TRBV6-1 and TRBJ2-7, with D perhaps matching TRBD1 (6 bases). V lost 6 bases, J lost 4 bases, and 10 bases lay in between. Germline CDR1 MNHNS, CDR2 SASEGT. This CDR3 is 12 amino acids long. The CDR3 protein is CASSPQGYEQYF. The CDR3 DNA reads TGTGCCAGCAGCCCCCAGGGGTACGAGCAGTACTTC.

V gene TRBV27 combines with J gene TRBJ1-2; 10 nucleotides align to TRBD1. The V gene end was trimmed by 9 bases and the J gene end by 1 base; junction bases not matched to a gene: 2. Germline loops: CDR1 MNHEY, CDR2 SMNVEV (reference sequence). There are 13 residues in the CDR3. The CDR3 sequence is CARTGGYNYGYTF. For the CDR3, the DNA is TGTGCCAGGACAGGGGGCTATAACTATGGCTACACCTTC.

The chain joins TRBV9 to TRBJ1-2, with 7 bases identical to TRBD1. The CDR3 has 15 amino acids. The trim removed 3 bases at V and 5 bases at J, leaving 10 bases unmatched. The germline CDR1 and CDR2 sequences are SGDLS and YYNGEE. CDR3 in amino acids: CASSDRQGSPYGYTF. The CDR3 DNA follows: TGTGCCAGCAGCGACCGACAGGGAAGCCCATATGGCTACACCTTC.

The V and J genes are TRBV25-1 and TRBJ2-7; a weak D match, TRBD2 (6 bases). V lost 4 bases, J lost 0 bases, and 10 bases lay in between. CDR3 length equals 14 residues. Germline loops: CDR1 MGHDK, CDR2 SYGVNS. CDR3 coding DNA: TGTGCCAGCAGTGGGGGGGACGGCTCCTACGAGCAGTACTTC. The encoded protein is CASSGGDGSYEQYF.